The T cell receptor beta chain under discussion was sequenced for a study of identical twins. Overall study results and limits: Fewer insertions were carried by abundant cord blood beta clonotypes, but none was seen in memory repertoires.

Carrying unique molecular identifiers, the cDNA also gained a universal primer site through template switching. Via MiXCR, TCRdb re-called the 5' RACE reads, giving one row per CDR3 protein. The sample has 350,000 to 450,000 distinct CDR3 sequences; about a fifth are singletons. The V end was cut by 5 bases, the J end by 2 bases, with 10 bases between. Per the germline V gene, CDR1 is PRHDT and CDR2 is FYEKMQ (reference sequence). The CDR3 sequence is 15 residues long. For this clonotype: What it binds is not known.

This clonotype was obtained from a man between 50 and 59 years old in good health. The sequenced material came from naive T cells sorted from blood. The chain employs TRBV13 and TRBJ2-6; D not certain. CDR3 residues: CASSGWSPGANVLTF. CDR3 DNA: TGTGCCAGCAGCGGGTGGAGCCCTGGGGCCAACGTCCTGACTTTC.